The table lists the clone carrying this TCR beta chain with a few counts. Its antigen is currently unknown. This entry is derived from a study of T-cell memory formation after mild COVID-19. This CDR3 has 13 residues. The V gene's germline CDR1 is SGDLS and CDR2 YYNGEE. The V and J ends lost 0 bases and 5 bases respectively, with 8 bases between them. TCRdb re-called the 5' RACE reads through MiXCR, storing one row per CDR3 protein. The sample consists of some 310,000 distinct CDR3 sequences, roughly 19% of them appearing once. Study-wide points: Among clones peaking at day 37 in the second wave, SARS-CoV-2 specificity remained unconfirmed. Among CD4+ contracting clones, most were CM and EM, and CD8+ ones EMRA.

J is TRBJ2-5 and V is TRBV9; no reliable D call. The sequence was obtained from a man between 18 and 35 years old who had mild COVID-19 (a few samples of this study predate the infection). Cell type and time point are not known. The sequenced sample was PBMCs or a T cell subset sorted from them (not recorded which). The CDR3 bases are TGTGCCAGCAGCGTAGATGGTAGGGAGACCCAGTACTTC. It is translated as CASSVDGRETQYF.